Below, 30 T cell receptor beta chains from the same sample are listed, as sequenced in a study of OX40 agonist ivuxolimab in advanced cancers. The table came from immunoSEQ multiplex PCR; TCRdb's copy has only in-frame clones and leaves some out. This table holds more than 45,000 clones, around 90% found once. The input for sequencing was CD4+ or CD8+ T cells sorted from blood, taken in a trial of the OX40 agonist ivuxolimab. The receptors come from an adult with an advanced solid tumor such as melanoma, head and neck, liver or kidney cancer.

The chain has TRBV10-2 and TRBJ1-2, with D maybe TRBD1 (6 bases). The CDR3 loop spans 15 amino acids. Germline CDR1 and CDR2: WSHSY and SAAADI. V was shortened by 3 bases and J by 4 bases, with 15 bases between the two germline ends. The CDR3 DNA follows: TGCGCCAGCAGTGATATCTGGGACATGTCCTATGGCTACACCTTC. Amino acid sequence: CASSDIWDMSYGYTF.

The J gene is TRBJ2-7, the V gene TRBV6-5; D unclear. This CDR3 comprises 15 residues. V dropped 6 bases and J dropped 3 bases, with 18 bases sitting between them. Per the germline V gene, CDR1 is MNHEY and CDR2 is SVGAGI. The CDR3 nucleotides read TGTGCCAGCAGGCCAGTCGGGCCTCAACGCTACGAGCAGTACTTC. Its translation is CASRPVGPQRYEQYF.

This chain links TRBV27 with TRBJ2-2; no clear D. Germline V gives CDR1 MNHEY, CDR2 SMNVEV (reference sequence). The CDR3 runs 15 residues. V was pared by 3 bases and J by 0 bases, with 8 bases between. The CDR3 protein is CASSFELPNTGELFF. DNA of the CDR3: TGTGCCAGCAGTTTCGAGCTTCCGAACACCGGGGAGCTGTTTTTT.

V usage is TRBV2 and J usage is TRBJ1-4, with 7 bases fitting TRBD1. The CDR3 runs to 14 residues. Per the germline V gene, CDR1 is SNHLY and CDR2 is FYNNEI. The trim removed 5 bases at V and 6 bases at J, leaving 6 bases unmatched. The CDR3 DNA is TGTGCCAGCAGTAGGACAGGCCATGATGAAAAACTGTTTTTT. It codes for CASSRTGHDEKLFF.

The rearrangement links TRBV11-3 to TRBJ2-5, with 8 bases fitting TRBD2. The CDR3 runs to 15 residues. Germline trimming cut 1 base from V and 1 base from J; bases unmatched to any gene: 2. From germline, CDR1 is SGHNT and CDR2 YENEEA. The CDR3: CASSLGTSIQETQYF. The CDR3 DNA reads TGTGCCAGCAGCTTAGGGACTAGCATCCAAGAGACCCAGTACTTC.

This clone was recorded only once. The chain uses TRBV5-1 and TRBJ2-5; D not resolved. CDR1 and CDR2 from the germline V gene are SGHRS and YFSETQ. V shed 0 bases and J shed 5 bases, with 11 bases lying between them. CDR3 length equals 14 residues. The CDR3 DNA follows: TGCGCCAGCAGCTTGGCCGCACAGTTCGAGACCCAGTACTTC. Residues: CASSLAAQFETQYF.

The chain combines TRBV7-3 with TRBJ2-2, with D uncertain. The germline V and J ends were trimmed by 1 base and 6 bases, with 6 bases remaining between them. This CDR3 region has 13 residues. The V gene's germline CDR1 is SGHTA and CDR2 FQGTGA. The CDR3 reads CASSLMGAGELFF. CDR3 sequence (DNA): TGTGCCAGCAGCTTAATGGGCGCCGGGGAGCTGTTTTTT.

This sequence joins TRBV14 and TRBJ1-2; TRBD1 is a possible D gene (6 bases). Trimming took off 3 bases at V and 8 bases at J, with 22 bases between the two ends. Germline V CDR1 and CDR2: SGHDN, FVKESK. The CDR3 sequence is 16 residues long. The CDR3, as DNA: TGTGCCAGCAGCCACCTCCCGGGGGGGGCAATTTTCGGCTACACCTTC. Translating it yields CASSHLPGGAIFGYTF.

This chain connects TRBV7-9 to TRBJ2-1, with 7 bases fitting TRBD2. J gave up 4 bases and V 1 base, and 7 bases lay outside the gene matches. Germline values: CDR1 SEHNR, CDR2 FQNEAQ (reference sequence). This CDR3 has 16 amino acids. DNA for the CDR3: TGTGCCAGCAGCTTAGTGGTGGCTAGCGGTTACAATGAGCAGTTCTTC. Translation gives CASSLVVASGYNEQFF.

The V call is TRBV5-1, the J call TRBJ2-3; perhaps D is TRBD1 or TRBD2 (6 bases each). The germline V gene has CDR1 SGHRS and CDR2 YFSETQ. The ends were cut back, 3 bases at V and 0 bases at J, with 17 bases in the middle. The CDR3 covers 17 residues. CDR3 amino acids: CASSSGQRGTSTDTQYF. The CDR3 nucleotides are TGCGCCAGCAGCTCCGGCCAGAGGGGGACTAGCACAGATACGCAGTATTTT. The variable domain in full, with the rest retrieved from reference TRBV5-1 and TRBJ2-3, is KAGVTQTPRYLIKTRGQQVTLSCSPISGHRSVSWYQQTPGQGLQFLFEYFSETQRNKGNFPGRFSGRQFSNSRSEMNVSTLELGDSALYLCASSSGQRGTSTDTQYFGPGTRLTVL.

V gene TRBV2 combines with J gene TRBJ2-7, with D possibly TRBD1 on 5 matching bases. Trimming left V 7 bases short and J 3 bases short, with 13 bases between. The germline gives CDR1 SNHLY, CDR2 FYNNEI. CDR3 size: 13 residues. This chain's CDR3 is CASKQGTYYEQYF. The CDR3 DNA reads TGTGCCAGCAAGCAGGGCACCTACTACGAGCAGTACTTC. Filled out from reference TRBV2 and TRBJ2-7, the complete variable domain reads EPEVTQTPSHQVTQMGQEVILRCVPISNHLYFYWYRQILGQKVEFLVSFYNNEISEKSEIFDDQFSVERPDGSNFTLKIRSTKLEDSAMYFCASKQGTYYEQYFGPGTRLTVT.

The rearrangement links TRBV19 to TRBJ2-5; TRBD1 matches at 7 bases. The J call is in doubt because the DNA end fits TRBJ2-7 better. There are 13 residues in the CDR3. The germline CDR1 and CDR2 sequences are LNHDA and SQIVND (reference sequence). The CDR3 DNA sequence: TGTGCCAGTGGGGCGGCAGGGGGCTACGAGCAGTACTTC. Residues: CASGAAGGYEQYF.

V is TRBV7-9 and J is TRBJ1-5; D is unclear. The germline CDR1 and CDR2 sequences are SEHNR and FQNEAQ (reference sequence). V shed 3 bases and J shed 3 bases, with 12 bases lying between them. The CDR3 runs to 15 residues. In DNA, the CDR3 is TGTGCCAGCAGCTTGGGTTCGGGCCTCAATCAGCCCCAGCATTTT. Amino acid sequence: CASSLGSGLNQPQHF.

CDR3: CAWSELTGGLYGYTF. CDR3 in DNA: TGTGCCTGGAGTGAATTGACAGGGGGATTATATGGCTACACCTTC. This chain uses TRBV30 with TRBJ1-2; 9 nucleotides align to TRBD1. The germline CDR1 and CDR2 sequences are GTSNPN and SVGIG (reference sequence). The CDR3 contains 15 residues. The ends lost 1 base at V and 5 bases at J; junction bases unmatched: 8.

The chain uses TRBV7-2 and TRBJ1-4; 7 bases fit TRBD1. V shed 5 bases and J 7 bases; nucleotides not matched to a gene: 10. The CDR3 runs 15 residues. CDR1 is SGHTA, CDR2 FQGNSA, per germline. The CDR3 spells CASSRMTGPFEKLFF. CDR3 sequence (DNA): TGTGCCAGCAGCAGAATGACAGGGCCGTTTGAAAAACTGTTTTTT.

V usage is TRBV2 and J usage is TRBJ2-2; tentatively, D is TRBD1 or TRBD2 (6 bases each). CDR1 is SNHLY, CDR2 FYNNEI, per germline. Trimming shortened V by 4 bases and J by 3 bases, and 12 bases separated the two germline ends. CDR3 length equals 15 residues. The CDR3 nucleotides read TGTGCCAGCAGTGTAGTGAGGGGGGACACCGGGGAGCTGTTTTTT. Translating gives CASSVVRGDTGELFF.

V is TRBV21-1 and J is TRBJ2-5; the DNA was not compared with TRBD1, the D call given in the table. Matching the DNA end better, TRBJ2-7 makes the J call doubtful. TRBV21-1 is marked as a pseudogene. The CDR3 has 16 amino acids. CDR3 DNA: TGTGCCAGCAGCATCGGATGGACAGGGAGGACCTACGAGCAGTACTTC. Its protein product is CASSIGWTGRTYEQYF.

CDR3 protein: CATGIRPSGANVLTF. The CDR3 DNA is TGTGCCACCGGCATCAGACCCTCTGGGGCCAACGTCCTGACTTTC. The chain uses TRBV19 and TRBJ2-6; D gene ambiguous. Germline assignment: CDR1 LNHDA and CDR2 SQIVND (reference sequence). CDR3 length: 15 amino acids. V lost 10 bases and J lost 0, with 13 bases in between.

The chain uses TRBV2 and TRBJ2-3; TRBD2 is a possible D gene (5 bases). V was clipped by 6 bases and J by 2 bases, with 15 bases between them. The CDR3 is made up of 15 amino acids. Looked up from germline, CDR1 is SNHLY and CDR2 is FYNNEI. CDR3 residues: CASRARESSTDTQYF. The CDR3 nucleotides read TGTGCCAGCAGAGCTAGGGAGAGTTCCACAGATACGCAGTATTTT.

The genes are TRBV30 and TRBJ2-2; 10 bases are a match to TRBD2. CDR1 GTSNPN and CDR2 SVGIG come from the germline V gene (reference sequence). V trimming: 1 base; J trimming: 5 bases; junction bases outside the gene matches: 4. This CDR3 is 15 amino acids long. CDR3 coding DNA: TGTGCCTGGAGTGGAGCGGGAGGGCGAACCGGGGAGCTGTTTTTT. This gives the protein CAWSGAGGRTGELFF.

The CDR3, as DNA: TGTGCCAGCAGTCCACAGCTCCTGGGACAGAGTGAAGCTTTCTTT. Its protein is CASSPQLLGQSEAFF. The rearrangement links TRBV27 to TRBJ1-1; 7 nucleotides align to TRBD1. Germline lookup yields CDR1 MNHEY and CDR2 SMNVEV (reference sequence). The length of the CDR3 is 15 residues. Trimming cost V 5 bases and J 7 bases; bases outside gene matches: 13.

The genes are TRBV14 and TRBJ2-2; D remains unclear. CDR1 is SGHDN, CDR2 FVKESK, per germline. The V end lost 0 bases, the J end lost 3 bases, and 2 bases lay between the germline ends. The length of the CDR3 is 13 residues. The CDR3, as DNA: TGTGCCAGCAGCCAAGATTACACCGGGGAGCTGTTTTTT. Translated: CASSQDYTGELFF.

The chain recombines TRBV27 with TRBJ2-1; possibly TRBD2 for D (6 bases). CDR1 and CDR2 from the germline V gene are MNHEY and SMNVEV (reference sequence). This CDR3 spans 14 amino acids. V lost 2 bases and J 4 bases, leaving 9 bases between the germline ends. The CDR3 DNA follows: TGTGCCAGCAGTTTAGCTAGCGAATACAATGAGCAGTTCTTC. Residues: CASSLASEYNEQFF.

The chain is built from TRBV19 and TRBJ1-2; 8 bases map to TRBD1. CDR3 length equals 15 residues. The V gene end was trimmed by 9 bases and the J gene end by 1 base; junction bases not matched to a gene: 10. CDR1 and CDR2 (germline): LNHDA, SQIVND (reference sequence). The CDR3 loop reads CASQAGTGNNYGYTF. DNA of the CDR3: TGTGCCAGCCAGGCCGGGACAGGCAATAACTATGGCTACACCTTC.

DNA of the CDR3: TGTGCCAGCTCAATACAGGGGAACGAGCAGTACTTC. Protein: CASSIQGNEQYF. The V and J genes are TRBV18 and TRBJ2-7, with 7 bases lining up with TRBD1. The ends lost 5 bases at V and 5 bases at J; junction bases unmatched: 3. Germline V gene sequence: CDR1 KGHSH, CDR2 LQKENI. The CDR3 covers 12 residues.

This rearrangement joins TRBV19 to TRBJ2-5; D not certain. The CDR3 extends over 13 amino acids. Between the trimmed V and J ends, which lost 5 bases and 2 bases, there was a span of 9 bases. CDR1 LNHDA and CDR2 SQIVND come from the germline V gene (reference sequence). CDR3 nucleotide sequence: TGTGCCAGTAGTGGCGGTCTGCAAGAGACCCAGTACTTC. The encoded protein is CASSGGLQETQYF.

The chain employs TRBV19 and TRBJ1-1, with 7 bases that match TRBD1. Per the germline V gene, CDR1 is LNHDA and CDR2 is SQIVND (reference sequence). J lost 5 bases, V lost 4 bases, and 7 bases had no gene match. CDR3 length: 14 amino acids. The CDR3 DNA reads TGTGCCAGTAGTACCGACAGGGTTAGAACTGAAGCTTTCTTT. Residues: CASSTDRVRTEAFF.

This rearrangement joins TRBV12-5 to TRBJ1-4; D is undetermined. The ends were cut back, 4 bases at V and 6 bases at J, with 6 bases in the middle. The CDR3 runs to 12 residues. CDR1 and CDR2 from the germline V gene are LGHNT and FRNRAP. CDR3 coding DNA: TGTGCTAGTGGTTCGGTAGATGAAAAACTGTTTTTT. Protein: CASGSVDEKLFF.

This clone was recorded only once. This chain uses TRBV19 with TRBJ1-5; no clear D. With 3 bases removed from V and 4 bases from J, the gap between germline ends came to 7 bases. The CDR3 extends over 13 amino acids. CDR1 and CDR2 from the germline V gene are LNHDA and SQIVND (reference sequence). DNA for the CDR3: TGTGCCAGTAGTATGTGGGGAAATCAGCCCCAGCATTTT. It translates to CASSMWGNQPQHF.

The chain joins TRBV18 to TRBJ1-1; no firm D call. V was pared by 2 bases and J by 0 bases, with 7 bases between. The germline CDR1 and CDR2 sequences are KGHSH and LQKENI. This CDR3 comprises 14 residues. CDR3 sequence: CASSPGAVNTEAFF. CDR3 in DNA: TGTGCCAGCTCACCAGGAGCAGTGAACACTGAAGCTTTCTTT.